This T cell receptor beta chain derives from a study of vaccination and CD4 T cells after COVID-19. Cultured CD4+ T cell DNA was sequenced using the Oncomine TCR Beta short-read assay. Each CDR3 protein gets one entry after TCRdb re-called the PCR reads with MiXCR. This sample has under 15,000 distinct CDR3 sequences; 60% occur once, and the top ten carry over 20%. The CDR3 length is 14 residues. With 0 bases removed from V and 5 bases from J, the gap between germline ends came to 11 bases. Germline values: CDR1 SGDLS, CDR2 YYNGEE. To note about this clonotype: Its matching antigen is unknown.

As to treatment: approximately 11-day PBMC culture with coronavirus spike peptide pools or control peptides (ViraFEST assay). This chain uses TRBV9 with TRBJ2-5; D ambiguous. This clonotype originated in a human donor who had recovered from COVID-19. Sequenced sample: CD4+ T cells from blood, cultured in vitro. The CDR3 DNA reads as TGTGCCAGCAGCGTAGGTCAGACGGGCGAGACCCAGTACTTC. Translation: CASSVGQTGETQYF.